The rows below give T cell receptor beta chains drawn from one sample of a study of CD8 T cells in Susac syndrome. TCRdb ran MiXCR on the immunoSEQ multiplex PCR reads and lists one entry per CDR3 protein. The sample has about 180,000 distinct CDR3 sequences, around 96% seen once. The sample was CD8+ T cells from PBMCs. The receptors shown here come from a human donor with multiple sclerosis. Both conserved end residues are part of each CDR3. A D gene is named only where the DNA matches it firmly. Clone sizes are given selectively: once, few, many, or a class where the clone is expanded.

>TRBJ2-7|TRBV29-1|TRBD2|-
TGCAGCGTTGGGACTAGCGGGAGGGCCTCCTACGAGCAGTACTTC
CSVGTSGRASYEQYF
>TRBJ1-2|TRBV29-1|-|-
TGCAGCGTTGGGGCGCGGGGCCCCCGAGGGGGCTACACCTTC
CSVGARGPRGGYTF
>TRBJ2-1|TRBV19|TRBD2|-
TGTGCCAGTAGCATAAGGAGCGGGGGGGTTTACAATGAGCAGTTCTTC
CASSIRSGGVYNEQFF
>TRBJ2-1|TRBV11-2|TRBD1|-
TGTGCCAGCAGCATCGGGACAGGGTGGAATGAGCAGTTCTTC
CASSIGTGWNEQFF
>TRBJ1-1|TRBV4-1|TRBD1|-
TGCGCCAGCAGCCTATCAGGGGGTCCGACAGTGAACACTGAAGCTTTCTTT
CASSLSGGPTVNTEAFF
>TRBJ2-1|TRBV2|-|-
TGTGCCAGCAGACGTGACAATGAGCAGTTCTTC
CASRRDNEQFF
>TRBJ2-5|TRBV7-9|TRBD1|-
TGTGCCAGCAGCATTGGACAGGGTCAGACCCAGTACTTC
CASSIGQGQTQYF
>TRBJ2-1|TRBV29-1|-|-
TGCAGCGTTGAGGCAGGGGTCTTTCAGTTCTTC
CSVEAGVFQFF
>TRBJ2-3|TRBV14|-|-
TGTGCCAGCAGCCAAGCCCCCCATGCAGGCACAGATACGCAGTATTTT
CASSQAPHAGTDTQYF
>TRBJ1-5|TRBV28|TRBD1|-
TGTGCCAGCAGCCCAGACAGGGTTGAACAGCCCCAGCATTTT
CASSPDRVEQPQHF
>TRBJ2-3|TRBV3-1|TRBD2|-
TGTGCCAGCAGCCCAAATCCCTTTCTAGCGGGGGGGCCCCATACGCAGTATTTT
CASSPNPFLAGGPHTQYF
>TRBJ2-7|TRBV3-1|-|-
TGTGCCAGCAGCCAAGGCGTATCAGGGGTCACCTACGAGCAGTACTTC
CASSQGVSGVTYEQYF
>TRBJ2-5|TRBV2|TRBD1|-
TGTGCCAGCAGTGAAGGGGTTCGGCGCAGGGGGCTCGGGGAGACCCAGTACTTC
CASSEGVRRRGLGETQYF
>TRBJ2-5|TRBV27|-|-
TGTGCCAGCAGTTTATCGATTCACCCCCAAGAGACCCAGTACTTC
CASSLSIHPQETQYF
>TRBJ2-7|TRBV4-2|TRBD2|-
TGTGCCAGCAGCCAAGGAGGTATCGGAGTTGGGACTAGCGGGACAATCCCCTACGAGCAGTACTTC
CASSQGGIGVGTSGTIPYEQYF
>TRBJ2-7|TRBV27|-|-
TGTGCCAGCAGTTCCAAAGCCCTAGACTCCTACGAGCAGTACTTC
CASSSKALDSYEQYF
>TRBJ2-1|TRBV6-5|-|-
TGTGCCAGCAGTTACTCTAGGCTCAATGAGCAGTTCTTC
CASSYSRLNEQFF
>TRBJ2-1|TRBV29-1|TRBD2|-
TGCAGCGTTGACAGCGGGAGGGGGGACTACAATGAGCAGTTCTTC
CSVDSGRGDYNEQFF
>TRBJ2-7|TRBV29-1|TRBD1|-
TGCAGCGTTGACGGGACAGGGGACTACGAGCAGTACTTC
CSVDGTGDYEQYF
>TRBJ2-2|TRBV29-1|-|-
TGCAGCGTTGCCCCGTGGGGCACCGGGGAGCTGTTTTTT
CSVAPWGTGELFF
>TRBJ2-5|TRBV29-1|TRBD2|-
TGCAGCGTTGTGGGGGGGGAGGAGACCCAGTACTTC
CSVVGGEETQYF
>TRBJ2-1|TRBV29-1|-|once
TGCAGCGTTGAGCGGCGGCCGGCACAAGGTGAGCAGTTCTTC
CSVERRPAQGEQFF
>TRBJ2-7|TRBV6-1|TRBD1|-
TGTGCCAGTACGGCCGGGACAGGGGACCACGAGCAGTACTTC
CASTAGTGDHEQYF
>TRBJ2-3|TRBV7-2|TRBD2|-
TGTGCCAGCAGCCGACCCAGACTAGCGGGAGGCCCAAGCACAGATACGCAGTATTTT
CASSRPRLAGGPSTDTQYF
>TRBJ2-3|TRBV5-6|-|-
TGTGCCAGCAGCCCTATTGAGGCTTGGACTTCCGATACGCAGTATTTT
CASSPIEAWTSDTQYF
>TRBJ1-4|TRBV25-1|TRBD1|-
TGTGCCAGCAGTGAGACGACAGGGGGTAATGAAAAACTGTTTTTT
CASSETTGGNEKLFF
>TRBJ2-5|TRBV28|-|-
TGTGCCAGCAGTTTAGTACAGTCCCAAGAGACCCAGTACTTC
CASSLVQSQETQYF
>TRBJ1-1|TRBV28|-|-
TGTGCCAGCGGACTACCCAGGGGATGGAACACTGAAGCTTTCTTT
CASGLPRGWNTEAFF
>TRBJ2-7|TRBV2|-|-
TGTGCCAGCAGAAATCCCCCCAACGAGCAGTACTTC
CASRNPPNEQYF
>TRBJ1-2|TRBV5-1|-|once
TGCGCCAGCAGCTTGGAACAGGCAAGCTATGGCTACACCTTC
CASSLEQASYGYTF
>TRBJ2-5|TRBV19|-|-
TGTGCCAGTAGTATAAGAACCTGGGTAGAGACCCAGTACTTC
CASSIRTWVETQYF
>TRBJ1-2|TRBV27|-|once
TGTGCCAGCAGTTTTTTGGTTGGGCAGGGAGGTTTGTATGGCTACACCTTC
CASSFLVGQGGLYGYTF
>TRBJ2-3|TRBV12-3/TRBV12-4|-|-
TGTGCCAGCAGTCCAGGGACCTCAGATACGCAGTATTTT
CASSPGTSDTQYF
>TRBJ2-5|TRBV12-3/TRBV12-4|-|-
TGTGCCAGCAGTTTAAGGGAGCAACAAGAGACCCAGTACTTC
CASSLREQQETQYF
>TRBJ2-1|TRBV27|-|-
TGTGCCAGCAGAGCTGGTGGCCGAGGCAATGAGCAGTTCTTC
CASRAGGRGNEQFF
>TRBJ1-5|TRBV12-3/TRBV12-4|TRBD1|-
TGTGCCAGCAGTTTAGCCGACAGGGGTCAGCCCCAGCATTTT
CASSLADRGQPQHF
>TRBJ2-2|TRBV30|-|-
TGTGCCTGGAGGGCGGGCACCGGGGAGCTGTTTTTT
CAWRAGTGELFF
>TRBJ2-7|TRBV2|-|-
TGTGCCAGCAAGGGCTACGAGCAGTACTTC
CASKGYEQYF
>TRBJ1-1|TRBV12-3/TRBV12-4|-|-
TGTGCCAGCAGTTTAGTTGAAGCTTTCTTT
CASSLVEAFF
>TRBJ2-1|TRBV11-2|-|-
TGTGCCAGCAGCGTAGAGCCCTACAATGAGCAGTTCTTC
CASSVEPYNEQFF
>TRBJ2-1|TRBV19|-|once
TGTGCCAGTAGTATTAGTGGTCTACCAAACGAGCAGTTCTTC
CASSISGLPNEQFF
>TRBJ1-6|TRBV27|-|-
TGTGCCAGCAGTTTCCTGGGACCACGTTCACCCCTCCACTTT
CASSFLGPRSPLHF
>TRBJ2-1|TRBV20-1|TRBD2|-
TGCAGTGCTAAGGGACTAGCGGGCAAGTACAATGAGCAGTTCTTC
CSAKGLAGKYNEQFF
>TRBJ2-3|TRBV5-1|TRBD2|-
TGCGCCAGCACCAGCGGGAGGGCCGTCGAGGAAACAGATACGCAGTATTTT
CASTSGRAVEETDTQYF
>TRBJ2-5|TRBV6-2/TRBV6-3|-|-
TGTGCCAGCACTCTGTCGTTCGCGAAAGAGACCCAGTACTTC
CASTLSFAKETQYF
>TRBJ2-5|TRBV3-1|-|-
TGTGCCAGCAGCCAAGGGGCAATAAGAGGAATCCAAGAGACCCAGTACTTC
CASSQGAIRGIQETQYF
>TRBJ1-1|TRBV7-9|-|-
TGTGCCAGCAGCTTAGCGACCGGGAACACTGAAGCTTTCTTT
CASSLATGNTEAFF
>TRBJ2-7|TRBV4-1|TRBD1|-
TGCGCCAGCAGCTATATCACGGGACAGGGGGCCGGCGAGCAGTACTTC
CASSYITGQGAGEQYF
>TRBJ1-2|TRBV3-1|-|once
TGTGCCAGCAGCCAAGATACCTTGTGGGGCTACACCTTC
CASSQDTLWGYTF
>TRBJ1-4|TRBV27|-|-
TGTGCCAGCAGTTTACGAGGAGGAAATGAAAAACTGTTTTTT
CASSLRGGNEKLFF
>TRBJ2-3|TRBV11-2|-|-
TGTGCCAGCACCCTGGTCCTCGGGGACACAGATACGCAGTATTTT
CASTLVLGDTDTQYF
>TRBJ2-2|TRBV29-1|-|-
TGCAGCGTTGAAGTGCGCGGGACAAACACCGGGGAGCTGTTTTTT
CSVEVRGTNTGELFF
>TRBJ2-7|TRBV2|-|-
TGTGCCAGCAGTGAATTCGACCCGGGGGTGTCCTACGAGCAGTACTTC
CASSEFDPGVSYEQYF
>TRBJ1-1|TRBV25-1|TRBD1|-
TGTGCCAGCGGGACAGGCGCTGAAGCTTTCTTT
CASGTGAEAFF
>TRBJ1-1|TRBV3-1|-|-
TGTGCCAGCAGCCAAGGGGTAGTCGGATTGAACACTGAAGCTTTCTTT
CASSQGVVGLNTEAFF
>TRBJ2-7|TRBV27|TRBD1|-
TGTGCCAGCAGTTATTCCGGGACAGGGGTTAGCGAGCAGTACTTC
CASSYSGTGVSEQYF